This T cell receptor (beta chain) was retrieved from a study of blood T cell repertoires in COVID-19. The table came from immunoSEQ multiplex PCR; TCRdb's copy has only in-frame clones and leaves some out. The sample lists under 300,000 clones; approximately 90% were seen once. This CDR3 comprises 17 residues. The germline V gene encodes CDR1 SGHNT and CDR2 YYREEE (reference sequence). Deletions cut 0 bases from V and 7 bases from J, with 20 bases between. The sequence was collected from a woman aged 18-29 years who had recovered from COVID-19. The chain uses TRBV5-4 and TRBJ2-1, with a tentative D call TRBD2 (6 bases). The sequenced material came from PBMCs or T cells enriched from blood (not recorded which). The chain's CDR3 is CASSLVAAGPQANEQFF. In DNA, the CDR3 is TGTGCCAGCAGCTTGGTGGCAGCGGGTCCCCAAGCGAATGAGCAGTTCTTC.